This TCR beta chain came from a study of shared clonotypes between healthy human individuals. Study observations and caveats: Lower generation probabilities were found for non-shared clonotypes than for those shared by all four donors. Naive subsets typically showed greater estimated richness than memory subsets.

Cells designated naive CD8 were CD45RO-negative and were positively selected for CCR7, with terminally differentiated effector memory CD45RA+ cells excluded. Some clones are missing from TCRdb's copy, which holds only in-frame ones; the method was immunoSEQ multiplex PCR. The repertoire has hundreds of thousands of clones, approximately 96% of them found once; the top ten carry about 0.11%. Comment on this clone: Its antigen is not identified.

The CDR3 is 13 residues long. Trimming removed 2 bases at V and 10 bases at J, with 12 bases between. The germline CDR1 and CDR2 sequences are LGHNA and YNFKEQ. The sample comprised naive CD8+ T cells sorted from blood. The clonotype was recovered from a woman in her twenties or thirties in good health. The chain couples TRBV4-2 to TRBJ2-1; D may be TRBD1 or TRBD2 (5 bases each). The DNA of the CDR3 is TGTGCCAGCAGCCAATCCCAGGGAGAGGAGCAGTTCTTC. This translates into CASSQSQGEEQFF.